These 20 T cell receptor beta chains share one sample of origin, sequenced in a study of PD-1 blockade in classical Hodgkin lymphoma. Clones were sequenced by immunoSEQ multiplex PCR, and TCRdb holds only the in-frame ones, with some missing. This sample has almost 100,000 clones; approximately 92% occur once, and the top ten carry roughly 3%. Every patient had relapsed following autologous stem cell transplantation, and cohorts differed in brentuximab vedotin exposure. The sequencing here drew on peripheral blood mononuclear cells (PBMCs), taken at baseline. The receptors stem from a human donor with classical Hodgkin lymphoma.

The CDR3 region has the DNA TGTGCCAGCAGCTTAAGGACAGTTAGCACAGATACGCAGTATTTT. Amino acid sequence: CASSLRTVSTDTQYF. J is TRBJ2-3 and V is TRBV7-6; D perhaps matches TRBD1 (6 bases). The CDR3 consists of 15 residues. Deletions cut 2 bases from V and 0 bases from J, with 9 bases between. The V gene's germline CDR1 is SGHVS and CDR2 FNYEAQ.

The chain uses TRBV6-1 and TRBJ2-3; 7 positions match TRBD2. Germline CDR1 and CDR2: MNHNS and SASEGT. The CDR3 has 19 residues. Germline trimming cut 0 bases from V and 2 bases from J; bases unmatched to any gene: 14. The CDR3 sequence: CASSEAKYPPLAVTDTQYF. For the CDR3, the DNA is TGTGCCAGCAGTGAAGCGAAGTATCCTCCTCTAGCGGTCACAGATACGCAGTATTTT.

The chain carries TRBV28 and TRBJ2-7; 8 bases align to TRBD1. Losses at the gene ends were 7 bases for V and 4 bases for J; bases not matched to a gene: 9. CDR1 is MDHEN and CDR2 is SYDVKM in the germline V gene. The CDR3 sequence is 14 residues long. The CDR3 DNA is TGTGCCAGCACGGCTTGGACAGGGTTTTACGAGCAGTACTTC. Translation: CASTAWTGFYEQYF.

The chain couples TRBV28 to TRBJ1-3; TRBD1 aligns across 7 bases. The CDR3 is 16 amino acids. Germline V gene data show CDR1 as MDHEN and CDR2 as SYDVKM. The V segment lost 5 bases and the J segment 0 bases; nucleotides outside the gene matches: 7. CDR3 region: CASSILDRVSGNTIYF. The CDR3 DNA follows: TGTGCCAGCAGTATTCTAGACAGGGTCTCTGGAAACACCATATATTTT.

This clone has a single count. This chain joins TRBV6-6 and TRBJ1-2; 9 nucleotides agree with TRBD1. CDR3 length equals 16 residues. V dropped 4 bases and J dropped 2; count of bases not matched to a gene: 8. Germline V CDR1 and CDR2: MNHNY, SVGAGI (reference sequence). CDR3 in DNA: TGTGCCAGCAGTTGGCTAAGGACAGGGGAAAACTATGGCTACACCTTC. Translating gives CASSWLRTGENYGYTF.

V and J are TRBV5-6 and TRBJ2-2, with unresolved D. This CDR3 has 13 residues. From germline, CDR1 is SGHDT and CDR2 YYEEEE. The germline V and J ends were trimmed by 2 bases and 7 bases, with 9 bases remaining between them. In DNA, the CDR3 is TGTGCCAGCAGCTTTCAGTCAGACGGGGAGCTGTTTTTT. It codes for CASSFQSDGELFF.

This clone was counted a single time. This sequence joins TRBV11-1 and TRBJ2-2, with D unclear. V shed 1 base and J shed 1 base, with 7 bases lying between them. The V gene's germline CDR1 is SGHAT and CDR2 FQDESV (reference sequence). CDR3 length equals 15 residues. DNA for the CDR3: TGTGCCAGCAGCTTAGTGGTCCTGAACACCGGGGAGCTGTTTTTT. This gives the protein CASSLVVLNTGELFF.

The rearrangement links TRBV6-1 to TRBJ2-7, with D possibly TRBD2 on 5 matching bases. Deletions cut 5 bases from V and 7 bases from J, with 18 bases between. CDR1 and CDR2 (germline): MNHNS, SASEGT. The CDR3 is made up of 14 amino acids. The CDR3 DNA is TGTGCCAGCAGTCAACAGTCGAGGGCGGTGGAGCAGTACTTC. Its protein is CASSQQSRAVEQYF.

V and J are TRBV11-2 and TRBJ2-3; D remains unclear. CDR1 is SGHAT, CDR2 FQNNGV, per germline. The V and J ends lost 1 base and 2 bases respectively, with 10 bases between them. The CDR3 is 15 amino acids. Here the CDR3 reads CASSLVISLTDTQYF. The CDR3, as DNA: TGTGCCAGCAGCTTAGTGATATCCCTCACAGATACGCAGTATTTT.

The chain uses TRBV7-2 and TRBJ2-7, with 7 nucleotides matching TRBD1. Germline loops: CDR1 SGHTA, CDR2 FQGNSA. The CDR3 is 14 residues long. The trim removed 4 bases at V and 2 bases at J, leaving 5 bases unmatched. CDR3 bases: TGTGCCAGCAGCTCCCGGGACAGAGCCTACGAGCAGTACTTC. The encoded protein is CASSSRDRAYEQYF.

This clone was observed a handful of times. CDR3 protein: CASSSGNGVNEKLFF. DNA of the CDR3: TGTGCCAGCAGCTCCGGAAATGGGGTTAATGAAAAACTGTTTTTT. The rearrangement uses TRBV7-8 and TRBJ1-4; D call uncertain. CDR1 SGHVS and CDR2 FQNEAQ come from the germline V gene. V lost 4 bases to trimming and J lost 4 bases, with 13 bases between them. The CDR3 length is 15 residues.

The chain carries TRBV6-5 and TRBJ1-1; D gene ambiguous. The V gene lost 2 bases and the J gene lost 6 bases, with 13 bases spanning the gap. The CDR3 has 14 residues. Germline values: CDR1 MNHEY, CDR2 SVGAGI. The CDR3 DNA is TGTGCCAGCAGTTACACAACACCAAGGGCTGAAGCTTTCTTT. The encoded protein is CASSYTTPRAEAFF.

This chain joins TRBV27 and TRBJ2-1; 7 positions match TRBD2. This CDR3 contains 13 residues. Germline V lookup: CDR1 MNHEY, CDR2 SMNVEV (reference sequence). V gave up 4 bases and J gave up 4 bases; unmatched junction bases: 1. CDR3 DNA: TGTGCCAGCAGTTGGACTAGGTACAATGAGCAGTTCTTC. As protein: CASSWTRYNEQFF.

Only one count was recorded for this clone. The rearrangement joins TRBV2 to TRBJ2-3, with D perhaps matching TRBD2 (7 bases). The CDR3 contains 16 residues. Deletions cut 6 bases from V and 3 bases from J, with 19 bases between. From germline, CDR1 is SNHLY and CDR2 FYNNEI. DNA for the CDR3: TGTGCCAGCAGCGAGTGGGGGGGGCTGAGGACAGATACGCAGTATTTT. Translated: CASSEWGGLRTDTQYF.

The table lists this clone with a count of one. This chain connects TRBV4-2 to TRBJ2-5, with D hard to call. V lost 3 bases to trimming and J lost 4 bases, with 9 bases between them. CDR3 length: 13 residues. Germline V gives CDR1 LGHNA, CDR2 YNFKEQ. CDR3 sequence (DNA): TGTGCCAGCAGCCAGGGATGGCTAGAGACCCAGTACTTC. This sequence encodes CASSQGWLETQYF.

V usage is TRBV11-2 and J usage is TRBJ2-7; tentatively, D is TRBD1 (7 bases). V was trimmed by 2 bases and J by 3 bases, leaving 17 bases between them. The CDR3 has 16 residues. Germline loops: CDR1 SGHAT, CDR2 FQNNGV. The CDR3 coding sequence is TGTGCCAGCAGCTTATGGCAGGGGGGCGGCATCTACGAGCAGTACTTC. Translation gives CASSLWQGGGIYEQYF.

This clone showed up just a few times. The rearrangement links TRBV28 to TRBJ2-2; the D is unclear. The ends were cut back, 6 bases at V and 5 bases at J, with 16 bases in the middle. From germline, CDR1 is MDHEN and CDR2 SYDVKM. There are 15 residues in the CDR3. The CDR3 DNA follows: TGTGCCAGCAGCCCCCCGGGCAGGAAAACCGGGGAGCTGTTTTTT. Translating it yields CASSPPGRKTGELFF.

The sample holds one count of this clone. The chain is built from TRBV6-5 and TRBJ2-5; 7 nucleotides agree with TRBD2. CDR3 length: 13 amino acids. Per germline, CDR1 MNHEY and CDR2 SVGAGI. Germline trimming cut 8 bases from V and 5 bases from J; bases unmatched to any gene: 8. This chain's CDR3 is CASGGLVLETQYF. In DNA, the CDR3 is TGTGCCAGCGGCGGACTAGTGTTGGAGACCCAGTACTTC.

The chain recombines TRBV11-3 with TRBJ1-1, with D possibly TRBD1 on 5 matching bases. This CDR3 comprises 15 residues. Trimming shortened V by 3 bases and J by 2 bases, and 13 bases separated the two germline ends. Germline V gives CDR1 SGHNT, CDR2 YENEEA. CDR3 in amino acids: CASSFSGGGNTEAFF. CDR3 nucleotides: TGTGCCAGCAGCTTTAGTGGGGGAGGAAACACTGAAGCTTTCTTT.

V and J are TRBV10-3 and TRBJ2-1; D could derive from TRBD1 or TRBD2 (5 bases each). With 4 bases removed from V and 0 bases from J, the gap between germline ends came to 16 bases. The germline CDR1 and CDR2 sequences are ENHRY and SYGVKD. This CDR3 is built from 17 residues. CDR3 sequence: CAISGVGVKHSYNEQFF. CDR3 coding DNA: TGTGCCATCAGTGGAGTGGGGGTGAAGCACTCCTACAATGAGCAGTTCTTC.